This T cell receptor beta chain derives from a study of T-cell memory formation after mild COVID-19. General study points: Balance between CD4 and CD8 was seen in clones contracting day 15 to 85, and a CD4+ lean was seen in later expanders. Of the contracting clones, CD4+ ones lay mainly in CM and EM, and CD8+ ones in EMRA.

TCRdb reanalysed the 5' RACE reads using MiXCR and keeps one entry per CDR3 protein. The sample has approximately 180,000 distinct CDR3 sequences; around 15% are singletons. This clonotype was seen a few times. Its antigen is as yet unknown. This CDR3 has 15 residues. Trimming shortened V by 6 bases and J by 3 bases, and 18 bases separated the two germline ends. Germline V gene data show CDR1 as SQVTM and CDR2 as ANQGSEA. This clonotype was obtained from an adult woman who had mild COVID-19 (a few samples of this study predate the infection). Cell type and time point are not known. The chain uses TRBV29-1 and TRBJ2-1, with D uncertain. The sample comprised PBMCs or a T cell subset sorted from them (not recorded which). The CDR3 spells CSVDPIRPNYNEQFF. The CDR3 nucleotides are TGCAGCGTGGACCCTATTAGACCCAACTACAATGAGCAGTTCTTC.